The next 5 T cell receptor beta chains were all read from a single sample in a study of blood T cell repertoires in COVID-19. The method was immunoSEQ multiplex PCR; TCRdb's version includes in-frame clones alone and lacks a portion of them. In the table there are 150,000 to 200,000 clones, approximately 80% of which are singletons. Sequenced sample: PBMCs or T cells enriched from blood (not recorded which). Receptors originate from a man in his 60s who had been exposed to COVID-19.

The CDR3 region is CASSPPGLVYEQYF. As DNA, the CDR3 is TGTGCCAGCAGTCCGCCGGGACTAGTCTACGAGCAGTACTTC. This chain uses TRBV28 with TRBJ2-7, with 8 positions matching TRBD2. Germline CDR1 is MDHEN and CDR2 is SYDVKM. The ends lost 5 bases at V and 3 bases at J; junction bases unmatched: 6. The CDR3 spans 14 residues. The full variable domain, completed using reference TRBV28 and TRBJ2-7, is DVKVTQSSRYLVKRTGEKVFLECVQDMDHENMFWYRQDPGLGLRLIYFSYDVKMKEKGDIPEGYSVSREKKERFSLILESASTNQTSMYLCASSPPGLVYEQYFGPGTRLTVT.

This clone was observed a single time. This chain links TRBV7-8 with TRBJ2-7; 8 positions agree with TRBD1. CDR3 length equals 15 residues. V gave up 4 bases and J gave up 5 bases; unmatched junction bases: 10. CDR1 and CDR2 from the germline V gene are SGHVS and FQNEAQ. CDR3 in amino acids: CASSYGTGQGDEQYF. The CDR3, as DNA: TGTGCCAGCAGCTACGGGACAGGTCAGGGCGACGAGCAGTACTTC. Variable domain in full (rest from reference TRBV7-8 and TRBJ2-7): GAGVSQSPRYKVAKRGQDVALRCDPISGHVSLFWYQQALGQGPEFLTYFQNEAQLDKSGLPSDRFFAERPEGSVSTLKIQRTQQEDSAVYLCASSYGTGQGDEQYFGPGTRLTVT.

The chain uses TRBV29-1 and TRBJ2-3; D call uncertain. Germline CDR1 and CDR2: SQVTM and ANQGSEA. The CDR3 has 16 amino acids. V was trimmed by 4 bases and J by 0 bases, leaving 17 bases between them. The CDR3 bases are TGCAGCGTTGGTGGTGGTGCGGTGCCTAGCACAGATACGCAGTATTTT. This sequence encodes CSVGGGAVPSTDTQYF.

This chain connects TRBV5-6 to TRBJ1-6, with no clear D. CDR1 SGHDT and CDR2 YYEEEE come from the germline V gene. The CDR3 consists of 15 residues. The ends were cut back, 1 base at V and 4 bases at J, with 9 bases in the middle. The CDR3 is CASSLSNSYNSPLHF. The CDR3 nucleotides read TGTGCCAGCAGCTTGTCGAACAGTTATAATTCACCCCTCCACTTT. Together with reference TRBV5-6 and TRBJ1-6, the CDR3 gives the full variable domain: DAGVTQSPTHLIKTRGQQVTLRCSPKSGHDTVSWYQQALGQGPQFIFQYYEEEERQRGNFPDRFSGHQFPNYSSELNVNALLLGDSALYLCASSLSNSYNSPLHFGNGTRLTVT.

The V and J genes are TRBV6-1 and TRBJ2-1, with 7 bases that match TRBD2. There are 16 residues in the CDR3. Trimming cost V 8 bases and J 6 bases; bases outside gene matches: 16. Germline V gene sequence: CDR1 MNHNS, CDR2 SASEGT. CDR3 coding DNA: TGTGCCAGCCGTGCCCCTCGGGCGGGAGCCCCCAATGAGCAGTTCTTC. As protein: CASRAPRAGAPNEQFF.